The 13 T cell receptor beta chains listed next were all sequenced from one sample in a study of CD8 T cells in ankylosing spondylitis. A single record per CDR3 protein comes from TCRdb applying MiXCR to the 5' RACE reads. The data contain under 300,000 distinct CDR3 sequences, 10% of them singletons. Sequences were obtained from blood, either unsorted or a sorted T cell fraction (not recorded which). The source is a male donor with ankylosing spondylitis or in good health (not recorded which).

At least ten counts were recorded for this clonotype. The chain combines TRBV3-1 with TRBJ1-1; possible D gene TRBD1, 6 bases. Germline V lookup: CDR1 LGHDT, CDR2 YNNKEL (reference sequence). Trimming removed 2 bases from V and 1 base from J, with 11 bases in between. The CDR3 length is 15 residues. The CDR3 sequence is CASSQPGRGNTEAFF. CDR3 DNA: TGTGCCAGCAGCCAACCCGGCAGGGGGAACACTGAAGCTTTCTTT. The entire variable domain, with the rest obtained from reference TRBV3-1 and TRBJ1-1, is as follows: DTAVSQTPKYLVTQMGNDKSIKCEQNLGHDTMYWYKQDSKKFLKIMFSYNNKELIINETVPNRFSPKSPDKAHLNLHINSLELGDSAVYFCASSQPGRGNTEAFFGQGTRLTVV.

This clonotype was picked up many times. The J gene is TRBJ1-5, the V gene TRBV27; D might be TRBD1 (5 bases). The CDR3 extends over 15 amino acids. CDR1 MNHEY and CDR2 SMNVEV come from the germline V gene (reference sequence). V lost 4 bases to trimming and J lost 0 bases, with 10 bases between them. Here the CDR3 reads CASSSRGYSNQPQHF. CDR3 DNA sequence: TGTGCCAGCAGTTCTCGGGGGTATAGCAATCAGCCCCAGCATTTT.

This clonotype showed up many times. The J gene is TRBJ1-2, the V gene TRBV3-1; possibly TRBD1 for D (5 bases). Germline V lookup: CDR1 LGHDT, CDR2 YNNKEL (reference sequence). V was shortened by 0 bases and J by 3 bases, with 11 bases between the two germline ends. The CDR3 spans 15 residues. CDR3 coding DNA: TGTGCCAGCAGCCAAGATGGGGCCGGGGACTATGGCTACACCTTC. This encodes CASSQDGAGDYGYTF.

This clonotype was recorded a few times. A read error is possible here, since a much larger clone lies one base away. V is TRBV5-1 and J is TRBJ2-2; D unclear. Trimming left V 0 bases short and J 0 bases short, with 6 bases between. Germline CDR1 and CDR2: SGHRS and YFSETQ. CDR3 size: 15 residues. CDR3: CASSLESSNTGELFF. The CDR3, as DNA: TGCGCCAGCAGCTTGGAGTCCTCGAACACCGGGGAGCTGTTTTTT.

In its sample, this clonotype was seen many times. The chain is built from TRBV3-1 and TRBJ2-1; 8 nucleotides agree with TRBD2. J was trimmed by 6 bases and V by 3 bases; bases with no gene match: 4. Germline V gives CDR1 LGHDT, CDR2 YNNKEL (reference sequence). This CDR3 contains 14 residues. The CDR3 DNA sequence: TGTGCCAGCAGCCAGTCCGGGAGGGGCAATGAGCAGTTCTTC. Translating gives CASSQSGRGNEQFF.

This clonotype was found many times. This chain joins TRBV20-1 and TRBJ1-1; a weak D match, TRBD1 (5 bases). CDR3 size: 13 residues. CDR1 and CDR2 from the germline V gene are DFQATT and SNEGSKA (reference sequence). Trimming left V 1 base short and J 2 bases short, with 8 bases between. CDR3 nucleotides: TGCAGTGCTAGAGGACAGATTAACACTGAAGCTTTCTTT. This sequence encodes CSARGQINTEAFF.

As regards this clonotype: Relative to the germline gene, one junction end is altered; a read error may explain this. This chain joins TRBV5-6 and TRBJ1-2; D is possibly TRBD1 (5 bases). Germline CDR1 SGHDT, CDR2 YYEEEE. CDR3 size: 15 residues. CDR3 in amino acids: CVSSLVRGGGYGYTF. DNA for the CDR3: TGTGTCAGCAGCTTGGTGCGGGGGGGTGGCTATGGCTACACCTTC.

This clonotype was recorded a few times. CDR3 nucleotides: TGTGCCTGGAGTGCCGGACTAGCGGTATACAATGAGCAGTTCTTC. Protein product: CAWSAGLAVYNEQFF. V gene TRBV30 combines with J gene TRBJ2-1; TRBD2 agrees at 10 bases. In germline, CDR1 is GTSNPN, CDR2 SVGIG (reference sequence). CDR3 length: 15 residues. The J segment lost 4 bases and the V segment lost 1 base, leaving 4 bases of the junction unmatched.

The sample holds many counts of this clonotype. The rearrangement joins TRBV7-2 to TRBJ2-3, with no clear D. CDR1 and CDR2 from the germline V gene are SGHTA and FQGNSA. V was cut by 5 bases and J by 0 bases, with 18 bases left in between. The CDR3 extends over 17 amino acids. The CDR3 region has the DNA TGTGCCAGCAGCCCCTTCGGCCCCGACGCTAGCACAGATACGCAGTATTTT. Amino acid sequence: CASSPFGPDASTDTQYF.

This clonotype was seen repeatedly, ten times or more. The chain links TRBV4-2 to TRBJ2-7; tentatively, D is TRBD2 (5 bases). This CDR3 is built from 15 residues. Per the germline V gene, CDR1 is LGHNA and CDR2 is YNFKEQ. V dropped 0 bases and J dropped 2 bases, with 11 bases sitting between them. Written as DNA, the CDR3 is TGTGCCAGCAGCCAAGATTCCGGGAACCCCTACGAGCAGTACTTC. It encodes CASSQDSGNPYEQYF.

Ten or more counts support this clonotype. The chain couples TRBV2 to TRBJ2-3; TRBD2 matches 7 bases. Germline values: CDR1 SNHLY, CDR2 FYNNEI. The CDR3 runs 15 residues. With 4 bases clipped from V and 2 bases from J, the junction kept 6 bases outside the gene matches. The CDR3 nucleotides read TGTGCCAGCAGTGTCGCTAGCGGCAACACAGATACGCAGTATTTT. It encodes CASSVASGNTDTQYF.

This clonotype was seen ten or more times. The chain joins TRBV12-2 to TRBJ2-1; the table calls TRBD2, which could not be checked here. TRBV12-2 is a pseudogene. The CDR3 consists of 19 residues. The CDR3 loop is CASRSPIPPGLAIGNEQFF. The CDR3 nucleotides are TGTGCAAGTCGCTCCCCCATACCTCCGGGACTAGCGATCGGCAATGAGCAGTTCTTC.

The chain has TRBV20-1 and TRBJ2-1; 7 positions agree with TRBD2. The CDR3 runs to 14 residues. The J segment lost 5 bases and the V segment lost 3 bases, leaving 7 bases of the junction unmatched. Germline CDR1 DFQATT, CDR2 SNEGSKA (reference sequence). The CDR3 nucleotides are TGCAGTGCTAGGGTGGGAGGGCCCGACAATGAGCAGTTCTTC. Its protein is CSARVGGPDNEQFF.